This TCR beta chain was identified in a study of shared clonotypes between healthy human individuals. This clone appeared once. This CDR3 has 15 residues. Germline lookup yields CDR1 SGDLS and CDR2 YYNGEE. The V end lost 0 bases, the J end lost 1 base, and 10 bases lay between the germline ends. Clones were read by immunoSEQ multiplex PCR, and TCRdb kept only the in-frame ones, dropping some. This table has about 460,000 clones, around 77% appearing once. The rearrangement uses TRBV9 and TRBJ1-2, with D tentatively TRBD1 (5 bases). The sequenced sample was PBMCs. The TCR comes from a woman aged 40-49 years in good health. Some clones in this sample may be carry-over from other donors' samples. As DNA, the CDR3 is TGTGCCAGCAGCGTAGGGGGGACCTATAACTATGGCTACACCTTC. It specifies CASSVGGTYNYGYTF. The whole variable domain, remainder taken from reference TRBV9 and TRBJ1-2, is DSGVTQTPKHLITATGQRVTLRCSPRSGDLSVYWYQQSLDQGLQFLIQYYNGEERAKGNILERFSAQQFPDLHSELNLSSLELGDSALYFCASSVGGTYNYGYTFGSGTRLTVV.